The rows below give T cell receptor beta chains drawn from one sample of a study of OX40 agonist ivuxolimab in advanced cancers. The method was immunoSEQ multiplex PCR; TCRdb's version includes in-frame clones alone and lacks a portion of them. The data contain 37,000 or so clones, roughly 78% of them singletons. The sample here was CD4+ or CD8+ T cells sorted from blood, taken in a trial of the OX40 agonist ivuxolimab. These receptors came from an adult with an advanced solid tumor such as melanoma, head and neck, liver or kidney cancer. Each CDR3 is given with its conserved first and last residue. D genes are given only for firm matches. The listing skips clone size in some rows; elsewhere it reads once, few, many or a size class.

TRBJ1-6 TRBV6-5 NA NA TGTGCCAGCAGTTACTCGGGTCGCGACATTCTCCACTTT CASSYSGRDILHF
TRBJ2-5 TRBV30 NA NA TGTGCCTGGAGTGCCCATAGTAGAGAGACCCAGTACTTC CAWSAHSRETQYF
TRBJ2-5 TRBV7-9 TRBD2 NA TGTGCCAGCAGCTCAGGGAAGCGGGGGGGCCGAGAGACCCAGTACTTC CASSSGKRGGRETQYF
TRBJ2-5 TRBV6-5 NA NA TGTGCCAGCAGCCCCGGTGGAGGCTACCACGAGACCCAGTACTTC CASSPGGGYHETQYF
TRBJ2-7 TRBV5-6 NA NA TGTGCCAGCAGCCGGAGCCGGGCCGCCCACGAGCAGTACTTC CASSRSRAAHEQYF
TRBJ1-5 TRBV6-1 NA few TGTGCCAGCAGAGAAACATGGGGCAATCAGCCCCAGCATTTT CASRETWGNQPQHF
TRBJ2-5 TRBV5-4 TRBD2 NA TGTGCCAGCTCCATAGCGGGGGGGCTAGAGACCCAGTACTTC CASSIAGGLETQYF
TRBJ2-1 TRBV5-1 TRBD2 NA TGCGCCAGCAGCTTTAGCGGGGGCTCCTACAATGAGCAGTTCTTC CASSFSGGSYNEQFF
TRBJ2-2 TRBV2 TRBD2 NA TGTGCCAGCAGGGCACTAGCGGGGGGCCGGAACACCGGGGAGCTGTTTTTT CASRALAGGRNTGELFF
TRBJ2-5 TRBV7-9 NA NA TGTGCCAGCAGCCCCCAAGAGACCCAGTACTTC CASSPQETQYF
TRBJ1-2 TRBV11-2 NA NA TGTGCCAGCAGCTTTGGGTCCTATGGCTACACCTTC CASSFGSYGYTF
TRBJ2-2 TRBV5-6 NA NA TGTGCCAGCAGCTTGGTCGGGGGTAACACCGGGGAGCTGTTTTTT CASSLVGGNTGELFF
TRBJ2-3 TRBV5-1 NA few TGCGCCAGCAGCGACGGGACCCCTGCCACAGATACGCAGTATTTT CASSDGTPATDTQYF
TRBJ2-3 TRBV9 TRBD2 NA TGTGCCAGCAGCCCCGGACTAGAAGATACGCAGTATTTT CASSPGLEDTQYF
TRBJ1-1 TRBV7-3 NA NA TGTGCCAGCAGCTTAACCGGATCAGGGAACACTGAAGCTTTCTTT CASSLTGSGNTEAFF
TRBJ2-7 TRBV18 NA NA TGTGCCAGCTCAGAGGGCCAGTACTACGAGCAGTACTTC CASSEGQYYEQYF
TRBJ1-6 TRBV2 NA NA TGTGCCAGCAGTGTAGACAGCGTCGAATCACCCCTCCACTTT CASSVDSVESPLHF
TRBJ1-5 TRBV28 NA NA TGTGCCAGCACCGGGGGATTCAATCAGCCCCAGCATTTT CASTGGFNQPQHF
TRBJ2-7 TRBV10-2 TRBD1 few TGCGCCAGCCTTACAGGGGCCTACGAGCAGTACTTC CASLTGAYEQYF
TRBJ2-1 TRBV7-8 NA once TGTGCCAGCAGCAACCTGACCCGGGGGCGCAGAGATGAGCAGTTCTTC CASSNLTRGRRDEQFF
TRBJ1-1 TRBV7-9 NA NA TGTGCCAGCAGCTTAGATCGCTGGCATGAAGCTTTCTTT CASSLDRWHEAFF
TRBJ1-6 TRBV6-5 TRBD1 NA TGTGCCAGCAGTCCCGGGACAGACAATTCACCCCTCCACTTT CASSPGTDNSPLHF
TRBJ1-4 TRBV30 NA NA TGTGCCTGGAGTGCCGCGACCTTGCTGGGAGGAAAACTGTTTTTT CAWSAATLLGGKLFF
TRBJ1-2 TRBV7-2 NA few TGTGCCAGCAGCGCGCAATGGTCGGCGGTCTCGGGCGGCTACACCTTC CASSAQWSAVSGGYTF
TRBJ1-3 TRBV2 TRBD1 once TGTGCCAGCAGCTACAGGGGAATTACTGGAAACACCATATATTTT CASSYRGITGNTIYF
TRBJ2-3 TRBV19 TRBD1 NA TGTGCCAGTAGTATAGTAGGCGAGGGGGCGCGGGATACGCAGTATTTT CASSIVGEGARDTQYF